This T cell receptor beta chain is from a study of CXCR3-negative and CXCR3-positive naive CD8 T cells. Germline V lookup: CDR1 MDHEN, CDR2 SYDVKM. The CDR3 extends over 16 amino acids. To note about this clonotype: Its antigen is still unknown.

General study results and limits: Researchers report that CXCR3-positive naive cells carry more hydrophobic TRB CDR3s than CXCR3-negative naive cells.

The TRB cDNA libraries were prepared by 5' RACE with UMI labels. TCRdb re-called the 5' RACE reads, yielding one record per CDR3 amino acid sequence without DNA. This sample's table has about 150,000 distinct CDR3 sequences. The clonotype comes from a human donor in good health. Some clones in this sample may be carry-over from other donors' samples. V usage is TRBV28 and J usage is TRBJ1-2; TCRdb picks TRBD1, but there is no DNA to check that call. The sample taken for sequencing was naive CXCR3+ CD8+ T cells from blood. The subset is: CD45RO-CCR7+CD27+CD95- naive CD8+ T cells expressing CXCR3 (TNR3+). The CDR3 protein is CATERTGEALNYGYTF.